This entry concerns a single TCR beta chain. This clone is characterized as medium-sized (0.01 to 0.1%). The specificity of this receptor is unknown. Base qualities are not at hand, and no much larger clone is one base apart. The CDR3 starts with the cysteine, ends with the phenylalanine, and has 16 residues. Solely the CDR3 DNA is kept, with 48 bases framed from the first base. Via the germline V gene, CDR1 is MNHNS and CDR2 SASEGT. Ends trimmed: V by 0 bases, J by 3 bases; bases unmatched to a gene: 6. Library method: the immunoSEQ multiplex PCR assay. For the multiplex PCR, a mixture combining 60 forward primers for TCR Vbeta segments and 13 reverse primers for TCR Jbeta segments was used. Amplification of the CDR3 region of rearranged TCR beta genes was performed with a multiplex PCR assay on genomic DNA. Amplified TCR beta libraries were sequenced as 87-base-pair reads on the Illumina HiSeq System. On the study's bioinformatics: A later analysis counted approximately 84 million unique TCR beta chains across the 600 to 850 repertoires, and 9.5 million to 11 million of these chains were shared by at least two donors. Raw reads were error-corrected and collapsed into unique sequences with a nearest-neighbor algorithm that merged closely related sequences to remove PCR and sequencing errors. To assign V, D and J gene segments, CDR3 sequences were aligned to IMGT reference sequences. For a sequence to be retained, a match of at least six nucleotides to both a V gene segment and a J gene segment was required. Rearrangements were classified as productive when the CDR3 lacked stop codons and remained in frame with V and J, and all other rearrangements were classified as non-productive. CDR3 was defined according to IMGT convention as the region running from the second conserved V-encoded cysteine to the conserved J-encoded phenylalanine. The earlier analysis of some 550 of the donors excluded any sequence lacking an unambiguous match to a single V gene segment. An earlier analysis of approximately 590 of the donors called V segments functional above 56.7% productive rearrangements and segregating when the between-donor standard deviation exceeded 5%. A statistical classification framework was built to diagnose cytomegalovirus status from the catalog of TCR beta chain sequences. In a later analysis, V and J genes were assigned by comparing TCR nucleotide sequences against IMGT/GENE-DB human TR gene sequences. Using the TCRdist pipeline, a later analysis assigned CDR3 sequences along with most-parsimonious VDJ recombination scenarios. In a later analysis, every TCR beta chain was defined by the combination of its CDR3 amino acid sequence and its V-gene family, and reads without a unique V-gene family were dropped. In a later analysis, 500 to 650 highly shared, low-generation-probability nucleotide sequences were removed to address suspected cross-contamination and a sequencing artifact. A later analysis calculated a clonal expansion index for each public chain from normalized within-repertoire ranks of inferred template counts. A later analysis computed generation probabilities with a VDJ recombination model fitted to out-of-frame rearrangements, and checked the results against IGoR. Hypergeometric tests were used in a later analysis to score TCR-TCR, TCR-HLA and TCR-CMV co-occurrence, with a repertoire-size bias correction applied to the TCR pairs. To estimate false discovery rates, a later analysis permuted the HLA or CMV assignments 20 times. In a later analysis, co-occurring TCRs were grouped using DBSCAN, with TCRdist sequence similarity added in when clustering inside HLA-allele-positive subsets. For co-occurrence clustering, repertoires with fewer than 30,000 or more than 120,000 public chains were excluded, along with five or six repertoires with anomalous nucleotide sharing. The immuneACCESS repertoire file appears here via TCRdb, limited to in-frame rearrangements. These files lack a portion of the clones; in checked studies, under half of the deficit traces to unresolved V genes, and the cause of the others is not known. The V and J calls and clone size are taken from that table; D and trimming were inferred from the DNA. The sample table lists 120,000 to 150,000 clones, 55% to 80% of them with a count of one. The ten most abundant clones make up 13% to 15% of the sample.

In total, 600 or so healthy bone marrow donors made up the cohort. Cohort members were all nominally healthy when sampled, although unrecorded immune exposures were likely present. Of the approximately 610 cohort members, some 270 had positive CMV serostatus and about 360 had negative CMV serostatus, and CMV serostatus was not recorded for the donor. Every donor gave a peripheral blood sample, and the peripheral blood mononuclear cells from that sample were used for TCR beta sequencing. Genomic DNA extraction from the blood cell samples was performed with the Qiagen DNeasy Blood Extraction Kit. The data stem from a study of cytomegalovirus exposure and HLA in healthy donors (dated 2017 in TCRdb). Describing the broader study: According to an earlier analysis of a few hundred of the donors, about 170 million T cells yielded 100 million or so unique TCR beta sequences and about 300 Gb of sequence data. An early release that covered 500 to 800 HLA-typed donors contained approximately 320 gigabases of sequencing data and about 93 million unique TCR sequences. Of the 300 to 500 genotyped donors, approximately 80% were placed in the genetic ancestry cluster associated with self-reported Caucasian donors. The study aimed to test whether signatures of past pathogen exposure could be identified by cataloging public T cell receptors. Using immunosequencing, the study profiled T cell repertoires from fewer than 700 subjects and related those repertoires to cytomegalovirus serostatus. In addition to the first cohort of several hundred subjects, a separate validation cohort of approximately 130 different subjects was used. To predict cytomegalovirus infection status, the study combined high-throughput TCR immunosequencing, statistical association of individual TCRs with disease status, and machine learning. A later analysis re-analyzed previously published TCR beta repertoires from 550 to 700 donors and added high-resolution HLA genotyping to study TCR occurrence patterns. The later analysis used no new phenotypic data to find candidate immune exposures, relying instead on TCR beta sequences and their occurrence across donors. In an earlier analysis of 500 to 650 of the donors, high-throughput TCR beta sequencing was used to judge whether each TCR beta V gene segment behaved as functional or pseudogenic. Donor age, sex, ethnicity and CMV serostatus were compiled together with the repertoire data. In a later genetic analysis, genome-wide SNP genotypes for about three fifths of the roughly 670 donors were used, and that subset was treated as a discovery cohort. All discovery cohort repertoires had been generated using a single sequencing platform. Class I and class II HLA loci were covered by the typing at four-digit resolution. Typing coverage varied by locus: roughly 620-640 donors for A, B, C, DRB1 and DQB1; approximately 500 for DQA1; more than 600 for DPA1; approximately 490 for DPB1. Roughly five DR-DQ haplotypes were treated as single units for association and clustering because of strong linkage in the cohort. Among several hundred genotyped donors of the cohort, an average of about 240,000 unique TCR beta nucleotide sequences was sequenced per donor, of which about 20% were non-productive. Overall study outcomes, separate from this receptor: The earlier analysis of about 600 of the donors excluded seventeen rarely observed V segments, including chromosome 9 orphons, because counts were too low. The only immune exposure information available for the cohort was CMV serostatus. In both the original and validation cohorts, the classifier was reported to diagnose cytomegalovirus status with high specificity and sensitivity. In vitro tests confirmed that a few of the cytomegalovirus-associated TCR beta chains recognize cytomegalovirus antigens. A later analysis found that HLA-associated TCR beta chains were more clonally expanded and had lower generation probabilities than equally common non-associated chains. In the study, roughly 160 TCR beta chains were listed as associated with cytomegalovirus. HLA typing was unavailable for some donors at each locus, so association tests used only the typed subset. Only TCR beta chains were sequenced in this cohort, and the absence of alpha or paired-chain data limited detectable features. A further reported finding was that TCR beta sequences accurately predicted the HLA-A and HLA-B alleles for most subjects in the first cohort. In a later analysis, TCR association rates were found to vary across HLA loci, with the most associated TCRs seen for DRB1 alleles and the fewest for HLA-C alleles. In an earlier analysis of 587 of the donors, most TCR beta V segments appeared in productive rearrangements about 87% or about 30% of the time, broadly matching IMGT annotations. Across donors, most TCR sequences were observed very rarely, whereas some public TCRs were present in many individuals. A later genetic analysis reported fewer N-insertions in productive TCRs among donors in an Asian-associated ancestry cluster than the roughly 690-donor mean. A later analysis found that most CMV-associated TCR beta chains appeared HLA-restricted, with HLA associations seemingly driven largely by CMV exposure. Because the 87-base-pair reads could not distinguish some IMGT-functional V segments, including TRBV6-2 and TRBV6-3, those segments were excluded. Presence/absence analyses assumed roughly uniform sequencing depth across donors, an assumption that may not hold. A group of highly shared sequence variants was considered likely to be a technical artifact of the sequencing pipeline. When HLA alleles, especially DR and DQ, strongly co-occurred, attributing TCR associations to individual alleles was difficult. According to the authors, the approach could potentially be generalized to other disease states and immunological phenotypes. In a later genetic analysis, a missense DCLRE1C variant was associated with V-gene and J-gene trimming of TCR beta chains, and the association was replicated in an independent cohort. Linkage disequilibrium might explain the correlated functional status among segregating V segments, but an unknown experimental factor could not be excluded. Specific HLA alleles were associated with 16,951 TCR beta sequences at a false discovery rate of 0.05 in a later analysis. According to a later analysis, parvovirus B19, influenza, CMV and Epstein-Barr virus appeared linked to several top co-occurrence clusters.

The sample was PBMCs. The origin of this receptor is a human donor in good health. The V and J segments used are TRBV6-1 and TRBJ2-3, and TRBD2 matches 7 of the central bases. The CDR3 reads as follows: CASSEAGGGSTDTQYF. The base sequence is TGTGCCAGCAGTGAAGCGGGCGGGGGTTCGACAGATACGCAGTATTTT.